This T cell receptor (beta chain) was profiled in a study of blood T cell repertoires in COVID-19. Study context: Samples taken during acute and convalescent COVID-19 were collected in the United States, Italy and Spain. T cells, B-cell-depleted T cells, or PBMCs supplied cDNA or gDNA.

The CDR3 has 16 residues. In germline, CDR1 is MNHNY, CDR2 SVGAGI (reference sequence). Trimming cost V 8 bases and J 0 bases; bases outside gene matches: 10. Original data processing: From reference gene primer amplification, estimates of nucleated cell counts were derived. Repertoires were generated with immunoSEQ multiplex PCR, while TCRdb's copy carries only in-frame clones and drops some. V and J calls and clone size are given by that table; D and trimming were obtained from the DNA. There are fewer than 85,000 clones in the sample; 70% to 85% occur only once, and around 4.5% lies in the top ten.

The TCR comes from an older woman with acute or convalescent COVID-19. Sequencing input: peripheral blood. J is TRBJ1-3 and V is TRBV6-6; 7 nucleotides line up with TRBD1. The CDR3 region is CASRDSGSGSGNTIYF. As DNA, the CDR3 is TGTGCCAGCCGGGACAGCGGATCGGGCTCTGGAAACACCATATATTTT.